This T cell receptor beta chain was recovered during a study of blood T cell repertoires in COVID-19. As for the study in general: Samples of COVID-19 (acute and convalescent) were obtained from the United States, Italy and Spain. Sample material is recorded as cDNA or gDNA derived from T cells, B-cell-depleted T cells, or PBMCs.

Per the original methods: Researchers report that nucleated cell counts were estimated from reference gene primer amplification. Assay: immunoSEQ multiplex PCR; the TCRdb copy retains only in-frame clones and omits some. From that table come the V and J calls and clone size; the DNA was used to work out D and trimming. This table holds fewer than 250,000 clones, almost 85% found once. Per the germline V gene, CDR1 is GTSNPN and CDR2 is SVGIG (reference sequence). V dropped 0 bases and J dropped 2 bases, with 8 bases sitting between them. The CDR3 is 14 amino acids. The sample comprised peripheral blood. The receptor's source is a woman aged 40 to 55 with acute or convalescent COVID-19. This sequence joins TRBV30 and TRBJ1-3; D ambiguous. The chain's CDR3 is CAWSVGGAGNTIYF. The CDR3, as DNA: TGTGCCTGGAGTGTAGGTGGAGCTGGAAACACCATATATTTT.